A single sample is the source of the 25 T cell receptor beta chains below, sequenced in a study of vaccination and CD4 T cells after COVID-19 (dated by TCRdb to between 2021 and 2024). Reading the label with the study, this specimen's treatment or condition is: roughly nine-day PBMC culture with coronavirus spike peptide pools or control peptides (ViraFEST assay). Which antigens these TCRs recognize remains unknown. The library was generated by PCR. The sequencer was an Illumina iSeq 100. DNA from cultured CD4+ T cells was subjected to TCR sequencing with the Oncomine TCR Beta short-read assay at the Johns Hopkins FTIC core. The public reads were reanalyzed by TCRdb: fastp trimming at Q25, MiXCR alignment, in-frame beta chains only. Each record represents a unique CDR3 protein, reported with the most common genes and DNA among its rows. This sample holds 13,000 or so distinct CDR3 sequences; approximately 40% were observed only once. The ten largest account for under 15% of the sample.

Sequencing was done on a sample of CD4+ T cells from blood, cultured in vitro. The receptors come from a human donor who had recovered from COVID-19.

In DNA form, the CDR3 reads TGCAGTGCTAGAGGGGAGGGAAGCTCCTACGAGCAGTACTTC. Translated: CSARGEGSSYEQYF. The chain uses TRBV20-1 and TRBJ2-7, with 7 bases aligning to TRBD2. V shed 1 base and J 0 bases; nucleotides not matched to a gene: 3. Germline CDR1 DFQATT, CDR2 SNEGSKA (reference sequence). The CDR3 has 14 amino acids.

The J gene is TRBJ1-6, the V gene TRBV27, with 7 bases that match TRBD1. The CDR3 length is 18 residues. Germline CDR1 MNHEY, CDR2 SMNVEV (reference sequence). The J segment lost 0 bases and the V segment lost 5 bases, leaving 10 bases of the junction unmatched. DNA for the CDR3: TGTGCCAGCAGTCCCCGAGGAGGGGGCCTCTCCTATAATTCACCCCTCCACTTT. It specifies CASSPRGGGLSYNSPLHF.

The chain recombines TRBV18 with TRBJ1-2; 8 bases match TRBD1. V shed 5 bases, J shed 0 bases, and the junction held 11 bases outside the gene matches. The CDR3 covers 17 residues. Germline CDR1 KGHSH, CDR2 LQKENI. The CDR3 reads CASSTMTGVIANYGYTF. CDR3 bases: TGTGCCAGCTCAACCATGACAGGGGTTATTGCTAACTATGGCTACACCTTC.

This clonotype appeared a single time. The germline gene is not matched at one end of the junction; a read error may be the cause. V usage is TRBV19 and J usage is TRBJ1-2; D call uncertain. CDR3 length equals 17 residues. The germline gives CDR1 LNHDA, CDR2 SQIVND (reference sequence). CDR3 DNA sequence: TGTGCCAGTAGTGTAGATACCTCGAGAGCTTCTAATGGTGGCTACACCTTC. This translates into CASSVDTSRASNGGYTF.

The V gene is TRBV12-5, the J gene TRBJ2-5; 16 bases map to TRBD2. Looked up from germline, CDR1 is LGHNT and CDR2 is FRNRAP. CDR3 size: 20 residues. The V segment lost 5 bases and the J segment 4 bases; nucleotides outside the gene matches: 16. For the CDR3, the DNA is TGTGCTAGTGGTCGACCCTATGGGACTAGCGGGGGGGGAGTGGCAGAGACCCAGTACTTC. This translates into CASGRPYGTSGGGVAETQYF.

V usage is TRBV5-1 and J usage is TRBJ1-1; 8 bases are shared with TRBD1. Germline lookup yields CDR1 SGHRS and CDR2 YFSETQ. The CDR3 spans 15 residues. V lost 2 bases, J lost 5 bases, and 8 bases stayed unmatched. The CDR3 is CASSLATGGGTEAFF. Here the CDR3 DNA reads TGCGCCAGCAGCTTAGCTACAGGGGGGGGTACTGAAGCTTTCTTT.

The chain combines TRBV12-5 with TRBJ2-2; 14 positions agree with TRBD2. In germline, CDR1 is LGHNT, CDR2 FRNRAP. J gave up 1 base and V 1 base, and 11 bases lay outside the gene matches. CDR3 size: 21 residues. CDR3 protein: CASGLGVVRGLAGVNTGELFF. The CDR3 region has the DNA TGTGCTAGTGGTTTGGGTGTCGTCAGGGGACTAGCGGGGGTGAACACCGGGGAGCTGTTTTTT.

The genes are TRBV5-1 and TRBJ1-1, with 8 bases lining up with TRBD1. Per germline, CDR1 SGHRS and CDR2 YFSETQ. This CDR3 region has 17 residues. J was trimmed by 4 bases and V by 0 bases; bases with no gene match: 11. CDR3 loop: CASSLGRRTGYPTEAFF. CDR3 DNA sequence: TGCGCCAGCAGCTTGGGCCGACGGACAGGGTACCCCACTGAAGCTTTCTTT.

This clonotype was seen once. The V and J genes are TRBV12-3 or TRBV12-4 and TRBJ2-3; TRBD1 matches at 8 bases. Trimming removed 6 bases from V and 4 bases from J; junction bases left unmatched: 3. The CDR3 runs 13 residues. For the CDR3, the DNA is TGTGCCAGCAGAAAACAGGGGGCAGATACGCAGTATTTT. As protein: CASRKQGADTQYF.

The chain carries TRBV24-1 and TRBJ2-6; 7 nucleotides agree with TRBD1. CDR3 length equals 18 residues. Germline values: CDR1 KGHDR, CDR2 SFDVKD. Unmatched junction bases numbered 10, after V lost 4 bases and J lost 2 bases. CDR3 sequence reads: CATSDLRQGSAGANVLTF. The DNA of the CDR3 is TGTGCCACCAGTGACCTTCGACAGGGATCGGCTGGGGCCAACGTCCTGACTTTC.

The chain employs TRBV2 and TRBJ2-3, with no clear D. This CDR3 region has 13 residues. The V and J ends lost 1 base and 2 bases respectively, with 4 bases between them. Per the germline V gene, CDR1 is SNHLY and CDR2 is FYNNEI. Written as DNA, the CDR3 is TGTGCCAGCAGTGAAGACTACACAGATACGCAGTATTTT. This translates into CASSEDYTDTQYF.

This clonotype has only one observation. The V and J genes are TRBV5-4 and TRBJ1-2; D unresolved. V lost 4 bases, J lost 6 bases, and 16 bases lay in between. Germline CDR1 and CDR2: SGHNT and YYREEE (reference sequence). The CDR3 totals 14 residues. The CDR3 loop reads CASSQPTKFDGYTF. In DNA form, the CDR3 reads TGTGCCAGCAGCCAACCCACGAAGTTCGATGGCTACACCTTC.

This clonotype was seen just once. This chain joins TRBV19 and TRBJ1-5; unclear D gene. This CDR3 region has 15 residues. Germline CDR1 is LNHDA and CDR2 is SQIVND (reference sequence). V lost 2 bases and J 6 bases, leaving 14 bases between the germline ends. The CDR3 loop reads CASSIRAPGPQPQHF. CDR3 nucleotide sequence: TGTGCCAGTAGTATAAGGGCCCCCGGGCCTCAGCCCCAGCATTTT.

This clonotype has only a few counts. This chain connects TRBV4-1 to TRBJ2-3; D is possibly TRBD1 (5 bases). Trimming removed 1 base at V and 6 bases at J, with 17 bases between. In germline, CDR1 is MGHRA, CDR2 YSYEKL. The length of the CDR3 is 16 residues. The CDR3 spells CASSQVGRSRADTQYF. The CDR3 bases are TGCGCCAGCAGCCAAGTGGGGCGTAGTCGGGCCGATACGCAGTATTTT.

This clonotype came up a few times. This chain joins TRBV7-9 and TRBJ1-2; 12 nucleotides align to TRBD1. The CDR3 has 15 residues. V shed 3 bases and J 8 bases; nucleotides not matched to a gene: 7. The germline V gene has CDR1 SEHNR and CDR2 FQNEAQ (reference sequence). CDR3 loop: CASSFTGQGAPGYTF. In nucleotides, the CDR3 is TGTGCCAGCAGCTTCACGGGACAGGGGGCGCCCGGCTACACCTTC.

This chain connects TRBV7-9 to TRBJ1-1; 7 bases align to TRBD1. The V gene's germline CDR1 is SEHNR and CDR2 FQNEAQ (reference sequence). The CDR3 runs 17 residues. The V segment lost 8 bases and the J segment 1 base; nucleotides outside the gene matches: 16. The CDR3 region has the DNA TGTGCCAGCGGATTTATACAGGGGAGATTAACGAACACTGAAGCTTTCTTT. Translation: CASGFIQGRLTNTEAFF. Full variable domain (rest looked up from reference TRBV7-9 and TRBJ1-1): DTGVSQNPRHKITKRGQNVTFRCDPISEHNRLYWYRQTLGQGPEFLTYFQNEAQLEKSRLLSDRFSAERPKGSFSTLEIQRTEQGDSAMYLCASGFIQGRLTNTEAFFGQGTRLTVV.

This chain joins TRBV25-1 and TRBJ1-2; D might be TRBD1 (5 bases). Germline CDR1 and CDR2: MGHDK and SYGVNS. Trimming removed 6 bases from V and 7 bases from J, with 24 bases in between. The CDR3 covers 16 residues. CDR3 residues: CASSPNPGNSIGGYTF. CDR3 DNA sequence: TGTGCCAGCAGCCCGAACCCAGGGAACTCTATAGGTGGCTACACCTTC.

V usage is TRBV19 and J usage is TRBJ1-2; D perhaps matches TRBD1 (5 bases). Germline values: CDR1 LNHDA, CDR2 SQIVND (reference sequence). This CDR3 spans 13 amino acids. With 5 bases removed from V and 7 bases from J, the gap between germline ends came to 14 bases. DNA of the CDR3: TGTGCCAGTAGTCTCCGCGGGGGACGTGGCTACACCTTC. Residues: CASSLRGGRGYTF.

This clonotype was seen more than once but under ten times. The V and J genes are TRBV11-2 and TRBJ2-3; TRBD2 agrees at 10 bases. Looked up from germline, CDR1 is SGHAT and CDR2 is FQNNGV. Germline trimming cut 4 bases from V and 3 bases from J; bases unmatched to any gene: 7. The CDR3 length is 16 residues. The CDR3 nucleotides read TGTGCCAGCAGCTCCCCGGGAGCGGGGGGGACAGATACGCAGTATTTT. Its protein product is CASSSPGAGGTDTQYF. The whole variable domain, remainder taken from reference TRBV11-2 and TRBJ2-3, is EAGVAQSPRYKIIEKRQSVAFWCNPISGHATLYWYQQILGQGPKLLIQFQNNGVVDDSQLPKDRFSAERLKGVDSTLKIQPAKLEDSAVYLCASSSPGAGGTDTQYFGPGTRLTVL.

The chain couples TRBV9 to TRBJ1-1; D uncertain. V was trimmed by 0 bases and J by 10 bases, leaving 10 bases between them. Germline V gene sequence: CDR1 SGDLS, CDR2 YYNGEE. The CDR3 has 12 residues. CDR3 amino acids: CASSVVESGAFF. In DNA, the CDR3 is TGTGCCAGCAGCGTAGTTGAATCGGGAGCTTTCTTT.

This rearrangement joins TRBV18 to TRBJ2-7; 10 nucleotides match TRBD2. The junction had 1 base not matched to a gene; V was cut back by 0 bases and J by 2 bases. Germline loops: CDR1 KGHSH, CDR2 LQKENI. The CDR3 is 15 residues long. The CDR3 sequence: CASSPPLAGAYEQYF. Here the CDR3 DNA reads TGTGCCAGCTCACCACCCCTAGCGGGGGCCTACGAGCAGTACTTC.

This clonotype came up a few times. V usage is TRBV6-1 and J usage is TRBJ1-2, with 8 nucleotides matching TRBD1. Germline V gene lookup returns CDR1 MNHNS and CDR2 SASEGT. The CDR3 sequence is 18 residues long. Unmatched junction bases numbered 13, after V lost 2 bases and J lost 2 bases. The CDR3 is CASSERFLNTGGNYGYTF. The CDR3 region has the DNA TGTGCCAGCAGTGAACGGTTTCTGAATACAGGGGGGAACTATGGCTACACCTTC.

By share, this clonotype ranks as medium-sized. This rearrangement joins TRBV11-2 to TRBJ2-7; D gene uncertain. Germline loops: CDR1 SGHAT, CDR2 FQNNGV. The CDR3 has 14 amino acids. The ends were cut back, 1 base at V and 0 bases at J, with 7 bases in the middle. The CDR3 spells CASSLAGLSYEQYF. The CDR3 bases are TGTGCCAGCAGCTTAGCGGGCCTCTCCTACGAGCAGTACTTC.

The CDR3 protein is CSAQDRVYTDTQYF. Here the CDR3 DNA reads TGCAGTGCGCAGGACAGGGTTTACACAGATACGCAGTATTTT. This rearrangement joins TRBV20-1 to TRBJ2-3, with 8 positions matching TRBD1. V trimming: 6 bases; J trimming: 2 bases; junction bases outside the gene matches: 7. CDR1 is DFQATT, CDR2 SNEGSKA, per germline (reference sequence). There are 14 residues in the CDR3.

This clonotype has just a few counts. This rearrangement joins TRBV6-1 to TRBJ1-5; D is perhaps TRBD1 (6 bases). CDR1 and CDR2 from the germline V gene are MNHNS and SASEGT. The ends were cut back, 7 bases at V and 1 base at J, with 14 bases in the middle. The CDR3 sequence is 15 residues long. This CDR3 is CASKGRQESNQPQHF. The CDR3 DNA is TGTGCCAGCAAGGGGAGACAGGAAAGCAATCAGCCCCAGCATTTT.